Described below is a single T cell receptor (beta chain) sequence and its context. Its specific antigen is unknown. Nothing much larger sits one base from this clone, and base qualities are not available. The sample holds other DNA sequences that translate to the same CDR3. TCRbeta CDR3 regions were amplified from genomic DNA using the immunoSEQ Assay, a bias-controlled multiplex PCR. In the source study's methods: Nucleated cell counts per sample were estimated from amplification of reference gene primers within the assay. Sequence reads were collapsed and filtered to measure the absolute abundance of every unique TCRbeta CDR3 rearrangement. Productive Simpson clonality was computed per sample as the square root of Simpson's diversity index over productive rearrangements. Imported from immuneACCESS, the table was reduced by TCRdb to in-frame sequences with V and J called. These copies leave out some clones; in studies compared against another copy, an unresolved V gene accounts for under half, and the cause of the remainder is not known. That table supplies the V and J calls and clone size; D and trimming were determined from the DNA. The table for this sample lists 250,000 or so clones; around 90% of them were counted only once. The ten largest clones represent 3% to 3.5% of the sample.

The germline V gene supplies CDR1 SGHRS and CDR2 YFSETQ. Trimming takes 0 bases off V and 2 bases off J; junction bases not matched to a gene: 3. The cysteine opens and the phenylalanine closes a CDR3 of 16 amino acids. The retained sequence is limited to the CDR3, 48 bases, with the frame set at the first base. Whole blood was collected in K2EDTA tubes by collaborating institutions according to the institutions' own protocols. For TCRbeta analysis, collaborators shipped samples as frozen whole blood, isolated PBMCs, or DNA extracted from either of those sample types. The sample originates from a study of blood T cell repertoires in COVID-19 (dated by TCRdb to 2020 to 2022). About the investigation overall: Samples covering the acute and convalescent phases of COVID-19 were provided by collaborators in the United States, Italy and Spain. The prospective study material was composed of cDNA or gDNA derived from T cells, B-cell-depleted T cells, or PBMCs. Subjects who had been exposed to COVID-19, were actively infected with it, or had recovered from it provided the deeply sampled blood TCRbeta repertoires that made up the dataset. The repertoires were released in a freely available public database intended as a resource for research on the immune response to SARS-CoV-2. The samples were drawn from the first 160 participants of the ongoing ImmuneRACE study and from 1,254 subjects provided by 6 global collaborators. The sample metadata nearly always contained a de-identified subject ID, COVID-19 status, age in years and sex. HLA class I and class II types, where available, came from metadata supplied by the sample provider rather than from assay-based typing.

The study at large found these results: How much clinical and demographic metadata was included differed by source and by participant, and the metadata was provided uncurated.

The receptor's source is a man aged 18-30 years with active or convalescent COVID-19. The rearrangement joined TRBV5-1 to TRBJ2-5, with TRBD2 identical over 11 junction bases. What was sequenced was peripheral blood. The bases read TGCGCCAGCAGCTTGGCGGTAGCGGGAGGGCAAGAGACCCAGTACTTC. This translates into CASSLAVAGGQETQYF.